What follows are 29 T cell receptor beta chains derived from one specimen sequenced in a study of OX40 agonist ivuxolimab in advanced cancers. Only in-frame clones appear in the TCRdb table, and some are missing; sequencing was by immunoSEQ multiplex PCR. The data hold 70,000 or so clones, with roughly 90% observed a single time. Specimen: CD4+ or CD8+ T cells sorted from blood, collected in a trial of the OX40 agonist ivuxolimab. Receptor source: an adult with an advanced solid tumor such as melanoma, head and neck, liver or kidney cancer.

This clone was observed a single time. This chain links TRBV9 with TRBJ2-2, with TRBD2 identical over 9 bases. Trimming took 0 bases from V and 6 from J; bases not matched to a gene: 6. The CDR3 covers 16 residues. The V gene's germline CDR1 is SGDLS and CDR2 YYNGEE. The CDR3 DNA sequence: TGTGCCAGCAGCGTAGAGGCGGGGGGGCCTGCCGGGGAGCTGTTTTTT. It yields the protein CASSVEAGGPAGELFF. Full variable domain (rest looked up from reference TRBV9 and TRBJ2-2): DSGVTQTPKHLITATGQRVTLRCSPRSGDLSVYWYQQSLDQGLQFLIQYYNGEERAKGNILERFSAQQFPDLHSELNLSSLELGDSALYFCASSVEAGGPAGELFFGEGSRLTVL.

V and J are TRBV5-6 and TRBJ2-7; D gene unclear. Trimming took off 0 bases at V and 6 bases at J, with 7 bases between the two ends. CDR1 and CDR2 from the germline V gene are SGHDT and YYEEEE. CDR3 length equals 12 residues. The CDR3, as DNA: TGTGCCAGCAGCTTGGGACTTGGCGAGCAGTACTTC. Translating it yields CASSLGLGEQYF.

The chain is built from TRBV5-8 and TRBJ2-3; D is uncertain. Germline V CDR1 and CDR2: SGHTS, YDEGEE. The V end was cut by 7 bases, the J end by 7 bases, with 7 bases between. The CDR3 extends over 10 amino acids. CDR3 region: CASRQYTQYF. The DNA for the CDR3 is TGTGCCAGCCGGCAATATACGCAGTATTTT.

The J gene is TRBJ2-3, the V gene TRBV5-4; 7 nucleotides line up with TRBD1. The CDR3 is 13 amino acids. CDR1 and CDR2 from the germline V gene are SGHNT and YYREEE (reference sequence). With 9 bases clipped from V and 5 bases from J, the junction kept 9 bases outside the gene matches. For the CDR3, the DNA is TGTGCCATCAACGAGGACAGGAGAGATACGCAGTATTTT. This gives the protein CAINEDRRDTQYF.

The V and J genes are TRBV11-2 and TRBJ2-1, with D hard to call. Germline V CDR1 and CDR2: SGHAT, FQNNGV. Trimming cost V 1 base and J 6 bases, with 7 bases left between them. There are 13 residues in the CDR3. As DNA, the CDR3 is TGTGCCAGCAGCTTAGGTGCCGCCAATGAGCAGTTCTTC. It translates to CASSLGAANEQFF. Full variable domain (remainder filled in from reference TRBV11-2 and TRBJ2-1): EAGVAQSPRYKIIEKRQSVAFWCNPISGHATLYWYQQILGQGPKLLIQFQNNGVVDDSQLPKDRFSAERLKGVDSTLKIQPAKLEDSAVYLCASSLGAANEQFFGPGTRLTVL.

The V call is TRBV11-1, the J call TRBJ2-7; 7 bases fit TRBD2. The junction had 11 bases not matched to a gene; V was cut back by 3 bases and J by 3 bases. Germline V lookup: CDR1 SGHAT, CDR2 FQDESV (reference sequence). The CDR3 sequence is 16 residues long. CDR3 sequence (DNA): TGTGCCAGCAGCTTGTTCACAGAGGCGGGGGACTACGAGCAGTACTTC. It translates to CASSLFTEAGDYEQYF.

The chain has TRBV9 and TRBJ1-6; possibly TRBD1 for D (5 bases). The CDR3 sequence is 16 residues long. Germline V gene data show CDR1 as SGDLS and CDR2 as YYNGEE. Trimming stripped 3 bases from V and 1 base from J, with 11 bases between. CDR3 DNA sequence: TGTGCCAGCAGCGCGTGGGGGGATTCCTATAATTCACCCCTCCACTTT. It is translated as CASSAWGDSYNSPLHF.

This rearrangement joins TRBV27 to TRBJ2-5, with 13 bases identical to TRBD2. The DNA end is a closer match to TRBJ2-7, so the J assignment may be wrong. There are 15 residues in the CDR3. CDR1 is MNHEY and CDR2 is SMNVEV in the germline V gene (reference sequence). The CDR3 DNA reads as TGTGCCAGCAGTCGGGGGACTAGCGGGGCCTACGAGCAGTACTTC. Translation gives CASSRGTSGAYEQYF.

This clone appeared once. The gene calls are TRBV11-2 and TRBJ2-7, with D perhaps matching TRBD1 or TRBD2 (5 bases each). Trimming removed 5 bases at V and 1 base at J, with 12 bases between. The length of the CDR3 is 14 residues. Germline-derived CDR1 and CDR2 are SGHAT and FQNNGV. CDR3 nucleotide sequence: TGTGCCAGCAGCCCCGGGACCGAGTCCTACGAGCAGTACTTC. It encodes CASSPGTESYEQYF.

V and J are TRBV9 and TRBJ1-2, with 7 bases fitting TRBD1. The CDR3 has 16 residues. From germline, CDR1 is SGDLS and CDR2 YYNGEE. Trimming took 0 bases from V and 6 from J; bases not matched to a gene: 11. The CDR3 DNA reads as TGTGCCAGCAGCGTAGGGGGGACAGCTTTCGAGAATGGCTACACCTTC. This gives the protein CASSVGGTAFENGYTF. Using reference TRBV9 and TRBJ1-2 for the parts outside the CDR3, the full variable domain is DSGVTQTPKHLITATGQRVTLRCSPRSGDLSVYWYQQSLDQGLQFLIQYYNGEERAKGNILERFSAQQFPDLHSELNLSSLELGDSALYFCASSVGGTAFENGYTFGSGTRLTVV.

The chain uses TRBV9 and TRBJ2-4; D is ambiguous. Per germline, CDR1 SGDLS and CDR2 YYNGEE. The CDR3 consists of 12 residues. V gave up 4 bases and J gave up 9 bases, with 11 bases separating them. The CDR3: CASSPHPGIQYF. CDR3 DNA sequence: TGTGCCAGCAGCCCTCACCCTGGCATTCAGTACTTC.

The chain links TRBV9 to TRBJ2-2; 10 nucleotides line up with TRBD1. Germline values: CDR1 SGDLS, CDR2 YYNGEE. The CDR3 is 16 residues long. J was trimmed by 4 bases and V by 5 bases; bases with no gene match: 8. CDR3 sequence: CASSAPGQGITGELFF. CDR3 DNA: TGTGCCAGCAGTGCGCCGGGACAGGGGATCACCGGGGAGCTGTTTTTT.

The V gene is TRBV6-1, the J gene TRBJ2-3, with 11 bases fitting TRBD2. CDR1 is MNHNS and CDR2 is SASEGT in the germline V gene. This CDR3 has 17 amino acids. Losses at the gene ends were 2 bases for V and 2 bases for J; bases not matched to a gene: 6. The CDR3 loop reads CASSELIAGGFTDTQYF. As DNA, the CDR3 is TGTGCCAGCAGTGAATTAATAGCGGGGGGGTTCACAGATACGCAGTATTTT.

The CDR3 spells CASSMAQNTEAFF. CDR3 bases: TGTGCCAGTAGTATGGCGCAGAACACTGAAGCTTTCTTT. V usage is TRBV19 and J usage is TRBJ1-1; D is unresolved. There are 13 residues in the CDR3. The germline gives CDR1 LNHDA, CDR2 SQIVND (reference sequence). V was shortened by 3 bases and J by 1 base, with 6 bases between the two germline ends.

The J gene is TRBJ1-1, the V gene TRBV10-2; weak D call: TRBD1 (5 bases). The V end lost 3 bases, the J end lost 1 base, and 6 bases lay between the germline ends. In germline, CDR1 is WSHSY, CDR2 SAAADI. There are 13 residues in the CDR3. The CDR3 coding sequence is TGCGCCAGCAGTGAACAGGCGAACACTGAAGCTTTCTTT. Translation gives CASSEQANTEAFF.

The V call is TRBV9, the J call TRBJ1-2; the D gene is possibly TRBD1 (6 bases). CDR1 and CDR2 (germline): SGDLS, YYNGEE. This CDR3 is 16 amino acids long. The V end lost 3 bases, the J end lost 0 bases, and 15 bases lay between the germline ends. The CDR3 DNA is TGTGCCAGCAGCGGAAGAGGGGGGATAGCTAACTATGGCTACACCTTC. Its protein is CASSGRGGIANYGYTF.

The V call is TRBV11-2, the J call TRBJ1-3, with D possibly matching TRBD1 (5 bases). This CDR3 contains 18 residues. CDR1 is SGHAT and CDR2 is FQNNGV in the germline V gene. Trimming took off 6 bases at V and 6 bases at J, with 27 bases between the two ends. The CDR3 here is CASRDVRSRPGVENTIYF. Written as DNA, the CDR3 is TGTGCCAGCAGAGACGTCAGGTCCCGACCGGGGGTAGAAAACACCATATATTTT.

The J gene is TRBJ2-7, the V gene TRBV29-1, with TRBD2 matching over 7 bases. The trim removed 7 bases at V and 1 base at J, leaving 7 bases unmatched. Looked up from germline, CDR1 is SQVTM and CDR2 is ANQGSEA. CDR3 length: 13 residues. In DNA form, the CDR3 reads TGCAGCGCGGGGGGTGGGTCTTCCTACGAGCAGTACTTC. Its protein product is CSAGGGSSYEQYF.

The J gene is TRBJ2-3, the V gene TRBV7-6; 12 bases map to TRBD2. V shed 5 bases, J shed 1 base, and the junction held 13 bases outside the gene matches. The CDR3 length is 19 residues. The germline gives CDR1 SGHVS, CDR2 FNYEAQ. The CDR3 region is CASSQPKTTSGGRTDTQYF. In DNA, the CDR3 is TGTGCCAGCAGCCAGCCGAAAACTACTAGCGGGGGGCGCACAGATACGCAGTATTTT.

This CDR3 reads CASSPRTATNEKLFF. In DNA form, the CDR3 reads TGCGCCAGCAGCCCACGGACAGCAACTAATGAAAAACTGTTTTTT. V is TRBV4-3 and J is TRBJ1-4, with D possibly TRBD1 on 6 matching bases. CDR1 is LGHNA and CDR2 is YSLEER in the germline V gene. The CDR3 is 15 residues long. V lost 4 bases and J 0 bases, leaving 9 bases between the germline ends.

The CDR3, as DNA: TGTGCCAGCAGCTTGGGACAGGGGGCTCTCAACAATGAGCAGTTCTTC. Its protein product is CASSLGQGALNNEQFF. V gene TRBV7-6 combines with J gene TRBJ2-1; 12 bases are a match to TRBD1. Trimming cost V 3 bases and J 5 bases; bases outside gene matches: 5. The CDR3 is made up of 16 amino acids. CDR1 SGHVS and CDR2 FNYEAQ come from the germline V gene.

This rearrangement joins TRBV29-1 to TRBJ1-1; 7 nucleotides match TRBD1. J gave up 5 bases and V 5 bases, and 5 bases lay outside the gene matches. This CDR3 is 12 amino acids long. Germline values: CDR1 SQVTM, CDR2 ANQGSEA. The CDR3 DNA sequence: TGCAGCGTTTATGACAGGGAGACTGAAGCTTTCTTT. It encodes CSVYDRETEAFF.

This sequence joins TRBV2 and TRBJ2-5; TRBD2 aligns across 8 bases. Germline trimming cut 6 bases from V and 5 bases from J; bases unmatched to any gene: 14. The CDR3 is 16 residues long. Looked up from germline, CDR1 is SNHLY and CDR2 is FYNNEI. CDR3 nucleotides: TGTGCCAGCAGAGACTATAGCGGGGCGGCAGGGGAGACCCAGTACTTC. Residues: CASRDYSGAAGETQYF.

CDR3 in amino acids: CASSLTGTYNSPLHF. In DNA, the CDR3 is TGTGCCAGCAGTCTAACCGGGACCTATAATTCACCCCTCCACTTT. This chain uses TRBV2 with TRBJ1-6; D ambiguous. This CDR3 region has 15 residues. CDR1 is SNHLY and CDR2 is FYNNEI in the germline V gene. The germline V and J ends were trimmed by 5 bases and 2 bases, with 10 bases remaining between them.

This chain connects TRBV5-1 to TRBJ1-1; D unresolved. The CDR3 is 13 residues long. CDR1 is SGHRS, CDR2 YFSETQ, per germline. V shed 4 bases and J shed 2 bases, with 9 bases lying between them. The CDR3 DNA reads TGCGCCAGCAGCCATAGACAAAACACTGAAGCTTTCTTT. Its translation is CASSHRQNTEAFF.

The rearrangement links TRBV27 to TRBJ2-3; D is undetermined. The germline CDR1 and CDR2 sequences are MNHEY and SMNVEV (reference sequence). The CDR3 length is 15 residues. Trimming left V 6 bases short and J 3 bases short, with 16 bases between. CDR3 in DNA: TGTGCCAGCAGCCTTGGCACAGCCGAAACAGATACGCAGTATTTT. Protein product: CASSLGTAETDTQYF.

This sequence joins TRBV19 and TRBJ1-6, with D perhaps matching TRBD1 (5 bases). Germline assignment: CDR1 LNHDA and CDR2 SQIVND (reference sequence). There are 16 residues in the CDR3. V lost 8 bases to trimming and J lost 0 bases, with 14 bases between them. The CDR3 DNA sequence: TGTGCCAGTCGGGACTCCCTGAGCTCCTATAATTCACCCCTCCACTTT. Translation: CASRDSLSSYNSPLHF.

This CDR3 is CASSLLAGGRSEQFF. CDR3 DNA sequence: TGTGCCAGCAGTTTATTGGCGGGGGGGCGGAGTGAGCAGTTCTTC. V usage is TRBV27 and J usage is TRBJ2-1; 9 bases agree with TRBD2. CDR1 is MNHEY and CDR2 is SMNVEV in the germline V gene (reference sequence). V dropped 1 base and J dropped 9; count of bases not matched to a gene: 7. The CDR3 extends over 15 amino acids.

The chain is built from TRBV5-4 and TRBJ1-4; D perhaps matches TRBD1 (5 bases). The V gene's germline CDR1 is SGHNT and CDR2 YYREEE (reference sequence). With 1 base removed from V and 1 base from J, the gap between germline ends came to 8 bases. The CDR3 is 15 residues long. CDR3 sequence reads: CASSLYQGTNEKLFF. The CDR3 bases are TGTGCCAGCAGCTTGTATCAGGGAACTAATGAAAAACTGTTTTTT. The full variable domain, in which reference TRBV5-4 and TRBJ1-4 provide the parts outside the CDR3, is ETGVTQSPTHLIKTRGQQVTLRCSSQSGHNTVSWYQQALGQGPQFIFQYYREEENGRGNFPPRFSGLQFPNYSSELNVNALELDDSALYLCASSLYQGTNEKLFFGSGTQLSVL.